Listed below are T cell receptor beta chains from one sample, sequenced in a study of early stage breast cancer tumors. Only in-frame clones appear in the TCRdb table, and some are missing; sequencing was by immunoSEQ multiplex PCR. The sample lists fewer than 50,000 clones; around two thirds were seen once. Sequencing was carried out using blood. The receptors derive from a person aged 45 to 60 with breast cancer. Each CDR3 is given with its conserved first and last residue. The order of the fields is clone size, V gene, J gene, D gene, CDR3 DNA, CDR3 protein. The D gene is left open where the match is weak. The listing skips clone size in some rows; elsewhere it reads once, few, many or a size class.

once	TRBV5-5	TRBJ1-2	.	TGTGCCAGCAGCTTGAGACTTAACTATGGCTACACCTTC	CASSLRLNYGYTF
few	TRBV7-3	TRBJ2-1	TRBD2	TGTGCCAGCAGCCCCCGTGGCGGGAGGGCCGCGGGAGAGCAGTTCTTC	CASSPRGGRAAGEQFF
few	TRBV7-2	TRBJ2-3	TRBD1	TGTGCCAGCAGCCAACGGGACAGGGATCCAGATACGCAGTATTTT	CASSQRDRDPDTQYF
.	TRBV28	TRBJ2-1	TRBD2	TGTGCCAGCAGAGCGGGGGCGGGCTACAATGAGCAGTTCTTC	CASRAGAGYNEQFF
once	TRBV7-7	TRBJ2-7	.	TGTGCTAGCAGCTTAGCGCAGGGGCGAGAGCAGTACTTC	CASSLAQGREQYF
.	TRBV5-1	TRBJ2-2	TRBD2	TGCGCCAGCAGCTTGGGGGCTAGCGGGACGAACACCGGGGAGCTGTTTTTT	CASSLGASGTNTGELFF
.	TRBV29-1	TRBJ1-1	.	TGCAGCGCCCAATACACAGGTTCCTCTGAAGCTTTCTTT	CSAQYTGSSEAFF
.	TRBV6-5	TRBJ1-1	TRBD1	TGTGCCAGCAGATTGGGACAGTTACTGAACACTGAAGCTTTCTTT	CASRLGQLLNTEAFF
few	TRBV5-1	TRBJ1-1	.	TGCGCCAGCAGCTTAGGGACACCCGAAGCTTTCTTT	CASSLGTPEAFF
.	TRBV6-5	TRBJ2-1	TRBD1	TGTGCCAGCAGCAGGGACAGGGTCGACAATGAGCAGTTCTTC	CASSRDRVDNEQFF
.	TRBV2	TRBJ1-3	.	TGTGCCAGCACAGACATCTCTGGAAACACCATATATTTT	CASTDISGNTIYF
.	TRBV5-1	TRBJ2-5	.	TGCGCCAGCGGACACCCCAGGGCCCCCAAGACCCAGTACTTC	CASGHPRAPKTQYF
few	TRBV19	TRBJ1-2	.	TGTGCCAGTAGTATAGTAAATCTTGGCTACACCTTC	CASSIVNLGYTF
.	TRBV6-5	TRBJ2-5	TRBD2	TGTGCCAGCAGTTTTACCGGGGGGGCCTGGGAGACCCAGTACTTC	CASSFTGGAWETQYF
.	TRBV7-8	TRBJ2-3	.	TGTGCCAGCAGCTCTACAGATACGCAGTATTTT	CASSSTDTQYF
.	TRBV19	TRBJ1-1	.	TGTGCCAGTAGCCGACAGACGAACACTGAAGCTTTCTTT	CASSRQTNTEAFF
.	TRBV9	TRBJ1-2	TRBD1	TGTGCCAGCAGCGTGGAAACAGGGGTCTATGGCTACACCTTC	CASSVETGVYGYTF
.	TRBV18	TRBJ1-1	.	TGTGCCAGCTCACCACAGGCGGCAGGGATTAACACTGAAGCTTTCTTT	CASSPQAAGINTEAFF
once	TRBV5-1	TRBJ2-1	TRBD1	TGCGCCAGCATACCTTCCGGGACAGGATACAATGAGCAGTTCTTC	CASIPSGTGYNEQFF
.	TRBV27	TRBJ2-2	TRBD2	TGTGCCAGCAGTCCTCGGGGGGTGGGCGGGGAGCTGTTTTTT	CASSPRGVGGELFF
.	TRBV6-6	TRBJ1-1	.	TGTGCCAGCAGCCTAAGGCAGGGCACTGAAGCTTTCTTT	CASSLRQGTEAFF
.	TRBV11-3	TRBJ2-7	TRBD1	TGTGCCAGCAGTCCGGACAGGGGGTACGAGCAGTACTTC	CASSPDRGYEQYF
.	TRBV29-1	TRBJ2-7	TRBD2	TGCAGCGCAGGGACTAGCGGGATCGGCGAGCAGTACTTC	CSAGTSGIGEQYF
.	TRBV5-8	TRBJ1-3	.	TGTGCCAGCAGCTTGGACAGGGCCGCTCGGGGAAACACCATATATTTT	CASSLDRAARGNTIYF
.	TRBV2	TRBJ2-2	TRBD1	TGTGCCAGCCGGACAGGGCCCACCGGGGAGCTGTTTTTT	CASRTGPTGELFF
.	TRBV14	TRBJ2-2	.	TGTGCCAGCAGCCTCCAGGGGCACACCGGGGAGCTGTTTTTT	CASSLQGHTGELFF
.	TRBV29-1	TRBJ2-1	TRBD2	TGCAGCGTTGAAGATACACTAGCGGTTACCTACAATGAGCAGTTCTTC	CSVEDTLAVTYNEQFF
.	TRBV19	TRBJ2-7	.	TGTGCCAGTAGTATAGAGGCGAGGTCCCGCTACGAGCAGTACTTC	CASSIEARSRYEQYF
.	TRBV4-3	TRBJ2-1	.	TGCGCCAGCAGCCAAGTAGAAGGGGGTGAGCAGTTCTTC	CASSQVEGGEQFF
.	TRBV7-3	TRBJ2-3	TRBD2	TGTGCCAGCAGCTCCTTTGGACTAGCGGGAGGCACAGATACGCAGTATTTT	CASSSFGLAGGTDTQYF
once	TRBV19	TRBJ2-1	TRBD2	TGTGCCAGTAATGGCGGGAGGAGCTACAATGAGCAGTTCTTC	CASNGGRSYNEQFF
few	TRBV7-9	TRBJ1-5	.	TGTGCCAGCAGCTTAGTGGCGGATCAGCCCCAGCATTTT	CASSLVADQPQHF
.	TRBV2	TRBJ2-2	TRBD2	TGTGCCAGCACCGGGACTAGCGGGAGTAGCACCGGGGAGCTGTTTTTT	CASTGTSGSSTGELFF
.	TRBV30	TRBJ2-4	.	TGTGCCTGGGCACAGGGAAACATTCAGTACTTC	CAWAQGNIQYF
.	TRBV27	TRBJ2-7	TRBD1	TGTGCCAGCACCCCCCTGGACAGGGTGGGCGAGCAGTACTTC	CASTPLDRVGEQYF
.	TRBV4-2	TRBJ2-4	TRBD2	TGTGCCAGCAGCCAAGGAACCGGGACTAGCGGGGGAAACATTCAGTACTTC	CASSQGTGTSGGNIQYF
few	TRBV6-5	TRBJ1-6	TRBD1	TGTGCCAGCAGTCCCTGGACAGGGGATGCACCCCTCCACTTT	CASSPWTGDAPLHF
.	TRBV5-1	TRBJ2-2	.	TGCGCCAGCAGCTTTTTTACGGACACCGGGGAGCTGTTTTTT	CASSFFTDTGELFF